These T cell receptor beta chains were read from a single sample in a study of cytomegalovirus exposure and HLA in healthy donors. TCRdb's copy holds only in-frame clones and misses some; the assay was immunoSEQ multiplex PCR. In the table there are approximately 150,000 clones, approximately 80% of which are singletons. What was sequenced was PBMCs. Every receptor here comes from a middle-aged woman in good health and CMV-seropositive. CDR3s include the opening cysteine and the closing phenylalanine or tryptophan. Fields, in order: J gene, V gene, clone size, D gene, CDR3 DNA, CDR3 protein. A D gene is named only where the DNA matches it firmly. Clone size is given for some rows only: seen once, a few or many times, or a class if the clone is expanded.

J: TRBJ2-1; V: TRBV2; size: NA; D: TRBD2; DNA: TGTGCCAGCAGGAGCGGGAGCCACACCTACAATGAGCAGTTCTTC; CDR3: CASRSGSHTYNEQFF
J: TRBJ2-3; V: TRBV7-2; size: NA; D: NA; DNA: TGTGCCAGCAGCCAACCGGGCAGGGGAGGGACAGATACGCAGTATTTT; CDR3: CASSQPGRGGTDTQYF
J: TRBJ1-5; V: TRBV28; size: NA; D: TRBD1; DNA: TGTGCCAGCAGTTTATTAGGGACAGGGGCTAGCAATCAGCCCCAGCATTTT; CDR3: CASSLLGTGASNQPQHF
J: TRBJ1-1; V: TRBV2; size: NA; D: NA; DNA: TGTGCCAGCAGTGTTAACAGACCGAACACTGAAGCTTTCTTT; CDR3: CASSVNRPNTEAFF
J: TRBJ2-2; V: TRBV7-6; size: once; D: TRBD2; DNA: TGTGCCAGCGGGTCTAGCGGAAACACCGGGGAGCTGTTTTTT; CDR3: CASGSSGNTGELFF
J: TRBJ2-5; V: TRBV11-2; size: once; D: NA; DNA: TGTGCCAGCAGCTTAGATTCTAATCAAGAGACCCAGTACTTC; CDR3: CASSLDSNQETQYF
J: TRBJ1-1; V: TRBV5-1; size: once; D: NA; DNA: TGCGCCAGCAGCTACACTTTGGACAGCACCGGGACTGAAGCTTTCTTT; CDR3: CASSYTLDSTGTEAFF
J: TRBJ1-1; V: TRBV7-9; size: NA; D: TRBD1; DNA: TGTGCCAGCAGCCCCTGGACAGGGCCCACTGAAGCTTTCTTT; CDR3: CASSPWTGPTEAFF
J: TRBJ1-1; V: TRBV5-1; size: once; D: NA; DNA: TGCGCCAGCAGCTCCTACAGGGATTCAAACACTGAAGCTTTCTTT; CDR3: CASSSYRDSNTEAFF
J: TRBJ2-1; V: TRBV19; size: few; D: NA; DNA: TGTGCCAGTAGTGTATCTTACTATGAGCAGTTCTTC; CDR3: CASSVSYYEQFF
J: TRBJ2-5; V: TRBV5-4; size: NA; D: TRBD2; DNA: TGTGCCAGCAGCTTGTTTCGCGCGGGGGGGGGTCAAGAGACCCAGTACTTC; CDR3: CASSLFRAGGGQETQYF
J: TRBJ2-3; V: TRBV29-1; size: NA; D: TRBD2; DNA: TGCCCAAGGGGAAGGGAAGGGGGACTAGCGGGGGGGATAGGCACAGATACGCAGTATTTT; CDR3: CPRGREGGLAGGIGTDTQYF
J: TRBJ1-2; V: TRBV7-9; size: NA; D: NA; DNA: TGTGCCAGCAGCTTAGAAGTCCAGGGGCCGCACTATGGCTACACCTTC; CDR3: CASSLEVQGPHYGYTF
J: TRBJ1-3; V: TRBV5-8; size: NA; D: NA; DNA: TGTGCCAGCAGCCGGGACAAGAGAAACACCATATATTTT; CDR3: CASSRDKRNTIYF
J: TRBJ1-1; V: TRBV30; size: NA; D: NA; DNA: TGTGCCTGGAGTGGAACAGGGCTTGAAGCTTTCTTT; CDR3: CAWSGTGLEAFF
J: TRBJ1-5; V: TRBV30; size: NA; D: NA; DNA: TGTGCCTGGAGTCAGGGGTTAGCTGGCAATCAGCCCCAGCATTTT; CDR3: CAWSQGLAGNQPQHF
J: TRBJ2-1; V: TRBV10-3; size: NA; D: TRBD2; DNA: TGTGCCACCGGGGGGGGGTTTTACAATGAGCAGTTCTTC; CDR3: CATGGGFYNEQFF
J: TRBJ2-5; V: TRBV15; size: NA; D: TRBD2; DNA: TGTGCCACCAGCAGAGGGACTAGCGGGGGGATGTACCAAGAGACCCAGTACTTC; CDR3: CATSRGTSGGMYQETQYF
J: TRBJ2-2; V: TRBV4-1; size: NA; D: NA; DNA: TGCGCCAGCAGCCAAGATCTAACTTTCCCCTCCGTCCCAGGGGAGCTGTTTTTT; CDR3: CASSQDLTFPSVPGELFF
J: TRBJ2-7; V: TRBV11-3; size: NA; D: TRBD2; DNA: TGTGCCAGCAGCGATACCCTCCTGGTAGCGGGAAATTCCTACGAGCAGTACTTC; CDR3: CASSDTLLVAGNSYEQYF
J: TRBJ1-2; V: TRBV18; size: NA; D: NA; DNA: TGTGCCAGCTCACCACCTTACACAGGAAGAAGCTATGGCTACACCTTC; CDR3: CASSPPYTGRSYGYTF
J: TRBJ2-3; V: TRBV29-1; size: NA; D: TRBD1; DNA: TGCAGCGTTCCAGGACAGGGGACAGATACGCAGTATTTT; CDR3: CSVPGQGTDTQYF
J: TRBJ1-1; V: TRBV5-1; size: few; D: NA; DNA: TGCGCCAGCAGCTTGACAGGTGCGAACACTGAAGCTTTCTTT; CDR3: CASSLTGANTEAFF
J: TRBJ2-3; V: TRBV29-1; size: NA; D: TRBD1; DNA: TGCAGCGTCGGACAGGGGGCGGGAGATACGCAGTATTTT; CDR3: CSVGQGAGDTQYF
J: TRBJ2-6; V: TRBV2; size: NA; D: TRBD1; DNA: TGTGCCAGCATCCCAGGACAGGCTAGCTCTGGGGCCAACGTCCTGACTTTC; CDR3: CASIPGQASSGANVLTF
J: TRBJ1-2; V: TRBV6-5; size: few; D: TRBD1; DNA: TGTGCCAGCAGTCGCCGGGACAGGCCCATCTATGGCTACACCTTC; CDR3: CASSRRDRPIYGYTF
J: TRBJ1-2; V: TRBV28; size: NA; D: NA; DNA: TGTGCCAGCAGATTTGGGACTCCCGAGGGCTACACCTTC; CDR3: CASRFGTPEGYTF
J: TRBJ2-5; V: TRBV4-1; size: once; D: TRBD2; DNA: TGCGCCAGCAGCCAAGATCTGGGTAGCGGGATCCAAGAGACCCAGTACTTC; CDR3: CASSQDLGSGIQETQYF
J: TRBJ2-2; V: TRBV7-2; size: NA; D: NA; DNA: TGTGCCAGCAGCCCCTCGGTACGGTTCGGGGAGCTGTTTTTT; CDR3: CASSPSVRFGELFF
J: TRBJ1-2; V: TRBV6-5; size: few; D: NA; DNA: TGTGCCAGCAGCAAGGAGGGAGCGGTTGGCTACACCTTC; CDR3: CASSKEGAVGYTF
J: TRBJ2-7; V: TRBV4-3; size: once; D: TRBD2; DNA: TGCGCCAGCAGCCTAAGACTAGCGGGAGAAGGTACATACGAGCAGTACTTC; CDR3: CASSLRLAGEGTYEQYF
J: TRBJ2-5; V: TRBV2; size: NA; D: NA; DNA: TGTGCCAGCAGGGCCTGGGAGACCCAGTACTTC; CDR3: CASRAWETQYF
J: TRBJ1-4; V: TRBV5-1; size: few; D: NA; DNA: TGCGCCAGCAGCTTAGGGCAGGGAGGGAAAGAAAAACTGTTTTTT; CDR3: CASSLGQGGKEKLFF
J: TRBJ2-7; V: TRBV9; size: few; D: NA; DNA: TGTGCCAGCAGCGTAGGACCCGGGAATTCCTACGAGCAGTACTTC; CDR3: CASSVGPGNSYEQYF
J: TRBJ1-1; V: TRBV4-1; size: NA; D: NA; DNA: TGCGCCAGCAGCCTTAGGACAGAAGGTAACACTGAAGCTTTCTTT; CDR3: CASSLRTEGNTEAFF
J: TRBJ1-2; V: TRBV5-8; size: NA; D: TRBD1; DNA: TGTGCCAGCAGCCTAGCCGGGACAGGCCGTAACTATGGCTACACCTTC; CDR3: CASSLAGTGRNYGYTF
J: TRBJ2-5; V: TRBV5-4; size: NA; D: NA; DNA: TGTGCCAGCAGCCGTGGGTCGGGAGTAGCTCGGGAGCAGTACTTC; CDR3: CASSRGSGVAREQYF
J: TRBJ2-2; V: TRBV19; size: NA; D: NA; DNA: TGTGCCAGTAGTCCGCGGGTAGCGGCGAACACCGGGGAGCTGTTTTTT; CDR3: CASSPRVAANTGELFF
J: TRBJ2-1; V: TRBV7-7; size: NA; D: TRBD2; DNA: TGTGCCAGCAGTTTTAGCGGGGGCATCTCCTACAATGAGCAGTTCTTC; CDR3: CASSFSGGISYNEQFF
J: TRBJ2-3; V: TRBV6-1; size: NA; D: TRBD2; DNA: TGTGCCAGCAGTGATTATCGGACTAGCTCAGATACGCAGTATTTT; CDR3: CASSDYRTSSDTQYF
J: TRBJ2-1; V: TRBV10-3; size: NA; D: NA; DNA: TGTGCCATCAGTGAGCGGGGGTTAGGTGAGCAGTTCTTC; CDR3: CAISERGLGEQFF
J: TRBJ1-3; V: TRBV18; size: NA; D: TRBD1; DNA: TGTGCCAGCTCTCCGGACAGGAGCTCTGGAAACACCATATATTTT; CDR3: CASSPDRSSGNTIYF
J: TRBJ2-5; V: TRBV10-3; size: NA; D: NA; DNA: TGTGCCATCAGTGAGTTGGGGGGAGAGACCCAGTACTTC; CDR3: CAISELGGETQYF
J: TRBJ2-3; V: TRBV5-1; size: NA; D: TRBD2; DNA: TGCGCCAGCAGCTCGAGCGGGGCTATCCGAGATACGCAGTATTTT; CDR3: CASSSSGAIRDTQYF
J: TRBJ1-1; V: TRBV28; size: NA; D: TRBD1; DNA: TGTGCCAGCAGCCTGGACAGGGTTGTGAACACTGAAGCTTTCTTT; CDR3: CASSLDRVVNTEAFF
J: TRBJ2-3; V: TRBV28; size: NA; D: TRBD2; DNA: TGTGCCAGCAGTTCCTCGACTAGCGGGGACACAGATACGCAGTATTTT; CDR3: CASSSSTSGDTDTQYF
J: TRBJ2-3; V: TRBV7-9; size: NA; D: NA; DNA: TGTGCCAGCAGCCCCGTTGGCAGGGACACAGATACGCAGTATTTT; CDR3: CASSPVGRDTDTQYF
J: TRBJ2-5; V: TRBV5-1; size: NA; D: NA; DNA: TGCGCCAGCAGCTTGGGAGGGACACAAGAGACCCAGTACTTC; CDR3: CASSLGGTQETQYF
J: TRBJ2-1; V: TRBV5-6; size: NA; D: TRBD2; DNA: TGTGCCAGCAGCCCCGGGACTAGCGGGGTCTATGAGCAGTTCTTC; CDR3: CASSPGTSGVYEQFF
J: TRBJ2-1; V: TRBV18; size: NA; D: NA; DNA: TGTGCCAGCTCTTTTAGCCCGAACAATGAGCAGTTCTTC; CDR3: CASSFSPNNEQFF
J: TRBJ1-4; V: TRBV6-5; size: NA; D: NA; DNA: TGTGCCAGCAGTTACTCCTCCACCTACGGTAAACTGTTTTTT; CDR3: CASSYSSTYGKLFF
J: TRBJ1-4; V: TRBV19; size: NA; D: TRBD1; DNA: TGTGCCAGTAGCCCCCGGACAGGTTATAATGAAAAACTGTTTTTT; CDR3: CASSPRTGYNEKLFF